The sample holds a few counts of the clone carrying this T cell receptor beta chain. A much larger clone differs from this one at a single base, so this may be a read error. This sample is drawn from a study of metastatic and nonmetastatic thyroid tumors. Nobody among the patients had been given any treatment before thyroid surgery. TCRdb called clones again from the PCR reads with MiXCR. This sample carries tens of thousands of clones, around 13% of them seen once, and the ten largest clones take roughly 8.2%. The CDR3 loop spans 15 amino acids. Looked up from germline, CDR1 is MNHEY and CDR2 is SVGEGT. Trimming removed 2 bases at V and 5 bases at J, with 15 bases between.

The sample consisted of tumor tissue. V and J are TRBV6-2 or TRBV6-3 and TRBJ1-1, with a possible D match to TRBD1 (6 bases). The receptor comes from a female donor with papillary thyroid cancer or a benign thyroid nodule (not recorded which). Some clones in this sample may be carry-over from other donors' samples. The CDR3 sequence: CASSYPGAGETEAFF. The CDR3 bases are TGTGCCAGCAGTTACCCGGGGGCAGGGGAAACTGAAGCTTTCTTT.